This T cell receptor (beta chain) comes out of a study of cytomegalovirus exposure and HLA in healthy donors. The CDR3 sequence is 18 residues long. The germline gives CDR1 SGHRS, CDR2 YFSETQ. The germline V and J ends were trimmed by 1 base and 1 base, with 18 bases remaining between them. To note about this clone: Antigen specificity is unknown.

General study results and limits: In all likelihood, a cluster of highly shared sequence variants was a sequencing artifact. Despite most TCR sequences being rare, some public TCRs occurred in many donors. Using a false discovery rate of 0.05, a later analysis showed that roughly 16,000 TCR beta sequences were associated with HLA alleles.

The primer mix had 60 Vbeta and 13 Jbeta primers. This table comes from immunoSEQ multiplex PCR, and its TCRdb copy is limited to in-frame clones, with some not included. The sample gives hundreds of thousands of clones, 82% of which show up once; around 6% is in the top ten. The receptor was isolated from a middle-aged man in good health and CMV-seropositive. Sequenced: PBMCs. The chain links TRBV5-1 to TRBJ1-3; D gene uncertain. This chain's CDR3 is CASSLIPPTSTSGNTIYF. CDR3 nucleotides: TGCGCCAGCAGCTTGATCCCACCGACATCGACATCTGGAAACACCATATATTTT.